This T cell receptor beta chain was sequenced for a study of early T cells in non-severe SARS-CoV-2 infection. Study-level background: Sequencing input comprised bulk RNA from unsorted whole blood; chain pairing was not available.

cDNA molecules, individually, were tagged with unique molecular identifiers. TCRdb recomputed calls from the 5' RACE reads with MiXCR, one row per CDR3 protein. The data hold 70,000 to 75,000 distinct CDR3 sequences, with roughly 13% observed a single time. General study results and limits: Matching with VDJdb favored anti-spike CD8 responses (missing private and CD4 specificities).

The germline V gene has CDR1 SQVTM and CDR2 ANQGSEA. J gave up 7 bases and V 7 bases, and 9 bases lay outside the gene matches. The CDR3 totals 13 residues. This clonotype was observed many times. Its antigen is not known. Sequenced: whole blood. The sequence was collected from an adult who was a healthcare worker with PCR-confirmed SARS-CoV-2 infection or an uninfected control (not recorded which). The chain joins TRBV29-1 to TRBJ2-5; 10 bases match TRBD1. CDR3: CSAGTGEVGTQYF. DNA of the CDR3: TGCAGCGCTGGGACAGGGGAAGTGGGGACCCAGTACTTC.